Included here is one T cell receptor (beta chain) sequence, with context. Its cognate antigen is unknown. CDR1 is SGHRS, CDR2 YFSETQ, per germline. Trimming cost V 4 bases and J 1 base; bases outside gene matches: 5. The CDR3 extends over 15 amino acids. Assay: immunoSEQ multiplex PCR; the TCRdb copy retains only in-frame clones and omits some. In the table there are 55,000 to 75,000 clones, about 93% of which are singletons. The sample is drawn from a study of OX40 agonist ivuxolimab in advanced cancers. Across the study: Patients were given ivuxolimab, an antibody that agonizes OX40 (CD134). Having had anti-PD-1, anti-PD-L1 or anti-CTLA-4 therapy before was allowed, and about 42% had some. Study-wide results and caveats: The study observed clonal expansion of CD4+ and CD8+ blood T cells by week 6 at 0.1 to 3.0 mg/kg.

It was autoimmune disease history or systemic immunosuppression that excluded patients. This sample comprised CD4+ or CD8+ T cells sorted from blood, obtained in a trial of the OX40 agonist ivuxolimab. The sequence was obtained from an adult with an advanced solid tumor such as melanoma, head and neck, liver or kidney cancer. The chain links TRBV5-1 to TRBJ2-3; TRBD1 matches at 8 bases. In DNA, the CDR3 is TGCGCCAGCAGCCTAGGACAGGGTGGCACAGATACGCAGTATTTT. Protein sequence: CASSLGQGGTDTQYF.